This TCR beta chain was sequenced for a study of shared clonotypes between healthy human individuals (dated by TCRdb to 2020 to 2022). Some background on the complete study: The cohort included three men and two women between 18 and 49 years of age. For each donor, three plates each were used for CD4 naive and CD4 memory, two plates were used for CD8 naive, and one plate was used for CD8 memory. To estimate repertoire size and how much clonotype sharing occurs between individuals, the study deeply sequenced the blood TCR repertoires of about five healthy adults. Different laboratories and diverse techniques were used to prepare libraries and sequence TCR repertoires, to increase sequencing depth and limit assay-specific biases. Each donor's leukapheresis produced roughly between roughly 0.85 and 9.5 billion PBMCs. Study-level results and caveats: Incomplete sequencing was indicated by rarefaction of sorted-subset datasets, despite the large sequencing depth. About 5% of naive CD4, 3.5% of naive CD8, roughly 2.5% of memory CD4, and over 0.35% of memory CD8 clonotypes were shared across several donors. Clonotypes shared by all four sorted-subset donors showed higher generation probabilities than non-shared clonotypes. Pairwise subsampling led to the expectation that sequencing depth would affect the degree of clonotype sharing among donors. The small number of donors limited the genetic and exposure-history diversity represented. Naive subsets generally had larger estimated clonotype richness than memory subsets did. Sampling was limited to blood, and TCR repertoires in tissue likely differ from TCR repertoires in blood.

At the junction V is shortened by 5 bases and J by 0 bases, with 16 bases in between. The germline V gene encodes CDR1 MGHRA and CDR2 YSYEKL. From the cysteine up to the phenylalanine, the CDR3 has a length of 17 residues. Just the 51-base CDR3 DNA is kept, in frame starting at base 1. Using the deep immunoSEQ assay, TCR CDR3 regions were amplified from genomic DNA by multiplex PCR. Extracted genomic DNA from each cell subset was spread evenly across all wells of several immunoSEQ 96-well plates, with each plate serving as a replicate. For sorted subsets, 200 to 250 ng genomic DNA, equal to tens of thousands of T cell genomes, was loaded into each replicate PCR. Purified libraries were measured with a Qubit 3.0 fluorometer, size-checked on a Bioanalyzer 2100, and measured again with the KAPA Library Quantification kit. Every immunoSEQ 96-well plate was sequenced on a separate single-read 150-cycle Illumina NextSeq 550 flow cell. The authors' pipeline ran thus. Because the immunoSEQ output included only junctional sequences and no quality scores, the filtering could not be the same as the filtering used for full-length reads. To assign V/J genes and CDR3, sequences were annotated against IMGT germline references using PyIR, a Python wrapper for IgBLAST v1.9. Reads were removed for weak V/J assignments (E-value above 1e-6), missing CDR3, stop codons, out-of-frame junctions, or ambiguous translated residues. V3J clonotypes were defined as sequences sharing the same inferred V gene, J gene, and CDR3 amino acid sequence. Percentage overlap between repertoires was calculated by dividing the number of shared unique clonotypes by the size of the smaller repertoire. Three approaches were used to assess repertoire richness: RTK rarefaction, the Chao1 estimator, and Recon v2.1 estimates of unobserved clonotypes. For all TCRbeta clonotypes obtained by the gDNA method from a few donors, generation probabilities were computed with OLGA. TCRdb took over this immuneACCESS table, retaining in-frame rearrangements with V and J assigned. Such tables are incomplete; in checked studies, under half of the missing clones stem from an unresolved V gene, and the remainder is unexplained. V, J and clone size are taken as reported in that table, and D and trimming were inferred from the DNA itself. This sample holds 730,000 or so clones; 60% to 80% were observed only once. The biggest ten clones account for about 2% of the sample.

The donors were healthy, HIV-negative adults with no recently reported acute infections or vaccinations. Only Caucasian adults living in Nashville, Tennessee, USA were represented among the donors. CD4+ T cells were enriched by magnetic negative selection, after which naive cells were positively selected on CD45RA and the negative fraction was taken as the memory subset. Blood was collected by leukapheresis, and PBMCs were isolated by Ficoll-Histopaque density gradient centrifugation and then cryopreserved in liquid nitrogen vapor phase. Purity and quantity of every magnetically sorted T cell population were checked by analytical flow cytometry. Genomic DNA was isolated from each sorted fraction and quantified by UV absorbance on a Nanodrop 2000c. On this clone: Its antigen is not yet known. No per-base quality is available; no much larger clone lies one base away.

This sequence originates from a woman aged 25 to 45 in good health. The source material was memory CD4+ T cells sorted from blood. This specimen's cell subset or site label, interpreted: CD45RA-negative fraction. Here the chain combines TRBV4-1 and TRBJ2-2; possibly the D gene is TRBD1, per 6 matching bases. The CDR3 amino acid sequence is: CASSRTGNRANTGELFF. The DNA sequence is TGCGCCAGCAGCAGAACAGGGAATCGGGCGAACACCGGGGAGCTGTTTTTT.